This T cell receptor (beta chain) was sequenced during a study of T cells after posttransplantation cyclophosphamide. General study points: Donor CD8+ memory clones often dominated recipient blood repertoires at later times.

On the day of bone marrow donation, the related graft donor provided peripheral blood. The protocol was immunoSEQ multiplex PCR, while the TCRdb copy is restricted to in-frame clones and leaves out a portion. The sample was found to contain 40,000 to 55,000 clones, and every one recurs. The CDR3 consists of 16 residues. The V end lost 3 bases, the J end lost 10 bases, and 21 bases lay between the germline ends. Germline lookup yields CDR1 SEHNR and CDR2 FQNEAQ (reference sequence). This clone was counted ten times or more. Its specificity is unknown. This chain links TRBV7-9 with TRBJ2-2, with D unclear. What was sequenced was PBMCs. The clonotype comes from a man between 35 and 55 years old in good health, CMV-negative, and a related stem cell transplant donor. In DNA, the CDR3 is TGTGCCAGCAGCTTGGCGCCGCTGCGCCTAGAAAAGGAGCTGTTTTTT. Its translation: CASSLAPLRLEKELFF.